This T cell receptor beta chain is drawn from a study of tumor-infiltrating lymphocytes in primary liver carcinoma. Blood RNA came from unsorted whole blood; germline DNA was also extracted. Germline V gene data show CDR1 as MNHEY and CDR2 as SVGAGI. The CDR3 covers 13 residues. The germline V and J ends were trimmed by 2 bases and 7 bases, with 11 bases remaining between them. Total RNA amounting to around 540 ng was the source from which TCR beta cDNA was made with a constant-region primer. Construction of TCR beta libraries relied on three successive nested multiplex PCR rounds employing slightly modified ARM-PCR. Both of the initial two PCR rounds ran for around 10 cycles and employed TRBV1-TRBV30 forward primers alongside a C-beta reverse primer. TCRdb used MiXCR to reprocess the multiplex PCR reads, holding one entry per CDR3 protein. The profile shows about 310,000 distinct CDR3 sequences, 65% of them singletons.

This clonotype was recorded a few times. This rearrangement joins TRBV6-5 to TRBJ2-5; D is unresolved. The TCR sequence derives from a man aged 40-49 years with primary liver carcinoma and hepatitis B virus infection. The sequencing sample was made of peripheral blood. This CDR3 reads CASSYPGTLTQYF. CDR3 DNA: TGTGCCAGCAGTTACCCGGGTACCCTGACCCAGTACTTC.